Below, one T cell receptor beta chain is given with its context. In building TCR beta libraries, iRepertoire HTBI primers were used together with Arm-PCR of CDR3 regions. TCRdb independently ran MiXCR on the multiplex PCR reads; one entry per CDR3 protein. The repertoire consists of 400,000 to 550,000 distinct CDR3 sequences, with around 15% occurring once and the leading ten covering approximately 22%. This entry comes from a study of regulatory T cells in long-lasting Graves disease. CDR1 and CDR2 from the germline V gene are MNHEY and SVGAGI. The CDR3 is 18 residues long. The V segment lost 0 bases and the J segment 3 bases; nucleotides outside the gene matches: 13. Time point here: newly diagnosed GD, antithyroid drugs for less than 3 months. From RNA extracted from PBMCs, the TCR library was made. This sample also appeared in a second study, on T cells in Graves' hyperthyroidism and ophthalmopathy. That source adds: HTBI primers drove first-round RT-PCR of the TCR CDR3.

The TCR comes from a woman aged 18-29 years with Graves disease. The rearrangement uses TRBV6-5 and TRBJ2-5; TRBD1 agrees at 7 bases. The specimen was peripheral blood mononuclear cells (PBMCs), collected at new diagnosis, from a patient treated with antithyroid drugs. The CDR3 loop is CASSYSMPRQGGKETQYF. As DNA, the CDR3 is TGTGCCAGCAGTTACTCGATGCCAAGACAGGGTGGAAAAGAGACCCAGTACTTC.